This T cell receptor (beta chain) appears in the sequencing data of a study of CD8 T cells in ankylosing spondylitis. General study points: In peripheral blood, disease-linked CD8+ clones occurred at relatively low frequencies. Blood of patients with ankylosing spondylitis appeared to be characterized by a TCR beta motif of eight or nine highly homologous variants. Matched synovial fluid from ankylosing spondylitis patients was reported to be enriched for disease-linked clones.

TCRdb processed the 5' RACE reads anew with MiXCR; each CDR3 protein has one entry. The sample includes tens of thousands of distinct CDR3 sequences, 4.5% to 6% of them seen just once. Trimming pared 3 bases from V and 0 bases from J, leaving 12 bases between. The germline V gene has CDR1 KGHSH and CDR2 LQKENI. This CDR3 contains 16 residues. This clonotype has ten or more counts. Its antigen is unidentified. This receptor was taken from a male donor with ankylosing spondylitis or in good health (not recorded which). The chain combines TRBV18 with TRBJ2-1; possibly TRBD2 for D (5 bases). Sequencing was done on a sample of blood, either unsorted or a sorted T cell fraction (not recorded which). CDR3 amino acids: CASSPGDYSSYNEQFF. CDR3 coding DNA: TGTGCCAGCTCACCCGGAGACTATAGCTCCTACAATGAGCAGTTCTTC.